These 14 T cell receptor beta chains were all obtained from the same sample, sequenced in a study of blood T cell repertoires in COVID-19. Repertoires were generated with immunoSEQ multiplex PCR, while TCRdb's copy carries only in-frame clones and drops some. The top ten hold around a sixth of the sample, which has tens of thousands of clones, approximately 87% seen once. Sequenced: peripheral blood. These receptors came from a woman aged 80 or over with acute or convalescent COVID-19.

This chain connects TRBV11-2 to TRBJ2-7; 9 positions match TRBD1. The CDR3 length is 15 residues. J lost 7 bases, V lost 3 bases, and 10 bases had no gene match. Germline CDR1 is SGHAT and CDR2 is FQNNGV. The CDR3, as DNA: TGTGCCAGCAGCTTGGCGGGACAGGGTATAGGGGAGCAGTACTTC. Residues: CASSLAGQGIGEQYF.

The chain's CDR3 is CASSDKSGTEGEAFF. CDR3 nucleotide sequence: TGTGCCAGCAGCGATAAGTCCGGGACAGAGGGTGAAGCTTTCTTT. The rearrangement links TRBV9 to TRBJ1-1; the match to TRBD1 covers 7 bases. J gave up 7 bases and V 3 bases, and 12 bases lay outside the gene matches. CDR3 length: 15 amino acids. Germline CDR1 reads SGDLS; CDR2 reads YYNGEE.

V gene TRBV19 combines with J gene TRBJ2-1, with 14 bases lining up with TRBD2. The CDR3 is 19 amino acids. Germline V lookup: CDR1 LNHDA, CDR2 SQIVND (reference sequence). Germline trimming cut 4 bases from V and 8 bases from J; bases unmatched to any gene: 16. Written as DNA, the CDR3 is TGTGCCAGTAGTAGGAAAGGGACTAGCGGGAGTAAAGGGAGCCATGAGCAGTTCTTC. The encoded protein is CASSRKGTSGSKGSHEQFF.

V is TRBV14 and J is TRBJ1-6, with D maybe TRBD1 (5 bases). The CDR3 extends over 14 amino acids. In germline, CDR1 is SGHDN, CDR2 FVKESK. V was cut by 4 bases and J by 4 bases, with 8 bases left in between. The CDR3, as DNA: TGTGCCAGCAGCCTGACAGCTTATAATTCACCCCTCCACTTT. Protein: CASSLTAYNSPLHF.

This chain connects TRBV11-3 to TRBJ2-2, with 10 bases matching TRBD2. Trimming at V came to 1 base and at J to 7 bases, leaving 6 bases not matched to a gene. CDR1 and CDR2 from the germline V gene are SGHNT and YENEEA. This CDR3 comprises 16 residues. CDR3 DNA sequence: TGTGCCAGCAGCTTAGTTGCTAGCGGGAGTGTCGGGGAGCTGTTTTTT. This translates into CASSLVASGSVGELFF. Drawing the rest from reference TRBV11-3 and TRBJ2-2, the complete variable domain is EAGVVQSPRYKIIEKKQPVAFWCNPISGHNTLYWYLQNLGQGPELLIRYENEEAVDDSQLPKDRFSAERLKGVDSTLKIQPAELGDSAVYLCASSLVASGSVGELFFGEGSRLTVL.

The rearrangement links TRBV9 to TRBJ2-1, with no clear D. V shed 0 bases and J shed 0 bases, with 7 bases lying between them. Germline CDR1 and CDR2: SGDLS and YYNGEE. The CDR3 runs 15 residues. The DNA for the CDR3 is TGTGCCAGCAGCGTAGGGTCTAGCTCCTACAATGAGCAGTTCTTC. Protein product: CASSVGSSSYNEQFF.

This clone was seen once. The V gene is TRBV14, the J gene TRBJ1-4; possible D gene TRBD1, 5 bases. The CDR3 contains 17 residues. V gave up 0 bases and J gave up 7 bases, with 18 bases separating them. Per germline, CDR1 SGHDN and CDR2 FVKESK. CDR3 sequence (DNA): TGTGCCAGCAGCCAAGATTTAAACGGGGGACTGGGTGAAAAACTGTTTTTT. As protein: CASSQDLNGGLGEKLFF. Combining the CDR3 with reference TRBV14 and TRBJ1-4 gives the whole variable domain EAGVTQFPSHSVIEKGQTVTLRCDPISGHDNLYWYRRVMGKEIKFLLHFVKESKQDESGMPNNRFLAERTGGTYSTLKVQPAELEDSGVYFCASSQDLNGGLGEKLFFGSGTQLSVL.

The V gene is TRBV2, the J gene TRBJ2-1, with a weak D call TRBD1 (6 bases). The CDR3 is made up of 16 amino acids. Germline V gene data show CDR1 as SNHLY and CDR2 as FYNNEI. V lost 6 bases and J 5 bases, leaving 20 bases between the germline ends. The CDR3 is CASSLTGNQGHNEQFF. For the CDR3, the DNA is TGTGCCAGCAGCTTAACTGGTAACCAGGGGCACAATGAGCAGTTCTTC.

The count of this clone is one. This chain joins TRBV5-1 and TRBJ1-1; D possibly corresponds to TRBD1 (5 bases). The CDR3 spans 16 residues. Between the trimmed V and J ends, which lost 4 bases and 1 base, there was a span of 17 bases. CDR1 SGHRS and CDR2 YFSETQ come from the germline V gene. CDR3 sequence: CASSQEPGLRNTEAFF. CDR3 bases: TGCGCCAGCAGCCAGGAACCGGGACTCAGGAACACTGAAGCTTTCTTT. The full variable domain, rest sourced from reference TRBV5-1 and TRBJ1-1, is KAGVTQTPRYLIKTRGQQVTLSCSPISGHRSVSWYQQTPGQGLQFLFEYFSETQRNKGNFPGRFSGRQFSNSRSEMNVSTLELGDSALYLCASSQEPGLRNTEAFFGQGTRLTVV.

This clone was detected a few times. The V and J genes are TRBV6-5 and TRBJ1-1; TRBD1 matches at 12 bases. The V gene end was trimmed by 6 bases and the J gene end by 3 bases; junction bases not matched to a gene: 5. Per germline, CDR1 MNHEY and CDR2 SVGAGI. The CDR3 runs 15 residues. CDR3 in DNA: TGTGCCAGCAGGGGACAGGGGGCTGGGGACACTGAAGCTTTCTTT. Its protein is CASRGQGAGDTEAFF.

The CDR3 loop reads CASSEQGWTGPPLHF. DNA for the CDR3: TGTGCCAGCAGTGAACAGGGATGGACAGGTCCACCCCTCCACTTT. The V and J genes are TRBV6-1 and TRBJ1-6; 7 bases match TRBD1. The V and J ends lost 2 bases and 11 bases, in that order; junction bases with no gene match: 9. CDR1 is MNHNS, CDR2 SASEGT, per germline. There are 15 residues in the CDR3.

The V call is TRBV6-2 or TRBV6-3, the J call TRBJ2-7; TRBD2 matches at 9 bases. The CDR3 length is 18 residues. Germline values: CDR1 MNHEY, CDR2 SVGEGT. V trimming: 6 bases; J trimming: 6 bases; junction bases outside the gene matches: 21. CDR3 DNA: TGTGCCAGCAGCACCTTGGGTGGAGGTAGCGGGAGAGGGTCCGAGCAGTACTTC. Translation gives CASSTLGGGSGRGSEQYF.

The chain has TRBV24-1 and TRBJ1-2; D is uncertain. Germline-derived CDR1 and CDR2 are KGHDR and SFDVKD. The V and J ends lost 5 bases and 1 base respectively, with 7 bases between them. The CDR3 spans 13 residues. CDR3 DNA sequence: TGTGCCACCAGTGGTGGACTTAACTATGGCTACACCTTC. Translating it yields CATSGGLNYGYTF.

The V gene is TRBV5-4, the J gene TRBJ1-1; TRBD1 aligns across 7 bases. This CDR3 has 15 amino acids. CDR1 is SGHNT, CDR2 YYREEE, per germline (reference sequence). J lost 4 bases, V lost 3 bases, and 9 bases had no gene match. Here the CDR3 reads CASSSKRQGVTEAFF. CDR3 DNA sequence: TGTGCCAGCAGCTCCAAAAGACAGGGAGTCACTGAAGCTTTCTTT.